The entry that follows covers one TCR beta chain sequence. Its antigen is still unknown. Researchers reported that TCR beta cDNA libraries carried unique molecular identifiers. Once 1 to 10 million T cells were used, hundreds of thousands of cDNA molecules resulted. TCRdb reanalysed the PCR reads using MiXCR and keeps one entry per CDR3 protein. The sample has approximately 730,000 distinct CDR3 sequences; about half are singletons. This entry is derived from a study of post-analysis software for immune sequencing data. Background on the study: The disease courses spanned relapsing-remitting, secondary progressive and progressive-relapsing forms of multiple sclerosis.

The study, taken as a whole, reports: Co-batched samples clustered tightly together by F measure. The five TRBV segments detected at higher frequency in patients than in controls included TRBV5-6, TRBV5-1 and TRBV20-1. The normalized Chao1 diversity of multiple sclerosis patients was significantly lower than that of controls.

The CDR3 spans 15 residues. V lost 1 base and J lost 1, with 11 bases in between. The germline V gene has CDR1 DFQATT and CDR2 SNEGSKA (reference sequence). Sequences were obtained from blood. The chain carries TRBV20-1 and TRBJ2-4, with D possibly matching TRBD2 (5 bases). The origin of this receptor is a girl aged 10-17 years with multiple sclerosis. The CDR3 DNA sequence: TGCAGTGCTAGAGTAGACCCGGGGGCCAAAAACATTCAGTACTTC. Protein: CSARVDPGAKNIQYF.